A single sample gave rise to the 29 T cell receptor beta chains below, sequenced in a study of low-dose radiotherapy and immunotherapy resistance in tumors. First-strand cDNA used TRAV- and TRBV-specific primers, covering alpha and beta chains. A 20-cycle PCR with a constant-region primer and V-primer adapter amplified TCRs. TCRdb re-analysed the reads in MiXCR, keeping a single row per CDR3 protein. The sample comprises around 15,000 distinct CDR3 sequences, 70% of which are singletons, and approximately 6% rests with the top ten. These receptors were obtained from a human donor with advanced metastatic prostate, ovarian, gallbladder or colorectal cancer (not recorded which). This table probably holds off-target reads from a library built for another chain.

This clonotype has a handful of counts. This chain connects TRBV9 to TRBJ2-5; TRBD2 matches 8 bases. CDR1 and CDR2 (germline): SGDLS, YYNGEE. The CDR3 has 14 amino acids. Losses at the gene ends were 2 bases for V and 2 bases for J; bases not matched to a gene: 2. CDR3 residues: CASSVTSEQETQYF. The CDR3 DNA reads as TGTGCCAGCAGCGTGACTAGCGAACAAGAGACCCAGTACTTC.

The rearrangement links TRBV9 to TRBJ1-1, with a possible D match to TRBD1 (5 bases). The CDR3 has 15 residues. V lost 0 bases to trimming and J lost 4 bases, with 13 bases between them. The germline CDR1 and CDR2 sequences are SGDLS and YYNGEE. The CDR3: CASSVALGGSTEAFF. The CDR3, as DNA: TGTGCCAGCAGCGTAGCTCTGGGGGGGAGCACTGAAGCTTTCTTT.

The chain recombines TRBV24-1 with TRBJ2-1; 10 bases map to TRBD2. J lost 9 bases, V lost 7 bases, and 17 bases had no gene match. CDR1 KGHDR and CDR2 SFDVKD come from the germline V gene. This CDR3 is built from 17 residues. CDR3 sequence: CATSKVAGGLSDGEQFF. CDR3 bases: TGTGCCACCAGCAAGGTAGCGGGGGGTCTTTCCGACGGTGAGCAGTTCTTC.

The chain carries TRBV5-1 and TRBJ2-1, with a tentative D call TRBD2 (5 bases). V was shortened by 3 bases and J by 0 bases, with 16 bases between the two germline ends. The CDR3 runs 17 residues. CDR1 and CDR2 from the germline V gene are SGHRS and YFSETQ. CDR3 DNA: TGCGCCAGCAGCTCACCGTCGGGGTTCCCCTCCTACAATGAGCAGTTCTTC. Encoded protein: CASSSPSGFPSYNEQFF.

The chain links TRBV29-1 to TRBJ2-7, with TRBD1 matching 12 bases. J lost 5 bases, V lost 3 bases, and 5 bases had no gene match. This CDR3 contains 14 residues. Germline values: CDR1 SQVTM, CDR2 ANQGSEA. The CDR3 DNA sequence: TGCAGCGTTGATGGTGGGACAGGGGGCAACGAGCAGTACTTC. Its translation is CSVDGGTGGNEQYF.

The chain has TRBV5-5 and TRBJ2-1; weak D call: TRBD2 (6 bases). CDR1 is SGHKS, CDR2 YYEKEE, per germline (reference sequence). The V gene lost 0 bases and the J gene lost 9 bases, with 7 bases spanning the gap. The CDR3 has 12 residues. The CDR3 here is CASSLEAGEQFF. In DNA form, the CDR3 reads TGTGCCAGCAGCTTGGAAGCGGGTGAGCAGTTCTTC.

A single count supports this clonotype. V usage is TRBV6-5 and J usage is TRBJ2-1, with 13 bases aligning to TRBD2. Germline V gene data show CDR1 as MNHEY and CDR2 as SVGAGI. J lost 11 bases, V lost 5 bases, and 9 bases had no gene match. The CDR3 covers 15 residues. This CDR3 reads CASSKLAGGPGQQFF. As DNA, the CDR3 is TGTGCCAGCAGTAAACTAGCGGGGGGGCCAGGACAGCAGTTCTTC.

The genes are TRBV5-1 and TRBJ1-4; the match to TRBD1 covers 8 bases. Germline V gene lookup returns CDR1 SGHRS and CDR2 YFSETQ. With V trimmed by 4 bases and J by 5 bases, 4 bases remained unmatched. CDR3 length: 14 amino acids. The CDR3: CASSETGANEKLFF. The CDR3 DNA reads as TGCGCCAGCAGCGAGACAGGGGCGAATGAAAAACTGTTTTTT.

This clonotype appeared a single time. V gene TRBV29-1 combines with J gene TRBJ2-1; D may be TRBD1 (5 bases). V shed 6 bases and J shed 7 bases, with 10 bases lying between them. The germline CDR1 and CDR2 sequences are SQVTM and ANQGSEA. The CDR3 is 11 residues long. CDR3 sequence reads: CSVTTENEQFF. CDR3 DNA sequence: TGCAGCGTAACGACAGAAAATGAGCAGTTCTTC.

The rearrangement uses TRBV7-6 and TRBJ1-3; D gene unclear. V dropped 7 bases and J dropped 0 bases, with 13 bases sitting between them. This CDR3 has 15 amino acids. Germline CDR1 reads SGHVS; CDR2 reads FNYEAQ. CDR3 sequence reads: CASTIAAVSGNTIYF. CDR3 sequence (DNA): TGTGCCAGCACCATCGCTGCGGTCTCTGGAAACACCATATATTTT.

The chain has TRBV5-4 and TRBJ2-3; TRBD2 might be the D (6 bases). The CDR3 spans 15 residues. Germline CDR1 and CDR2: SGHNT and YYREEE (reference sequence). V was cut by 4 bases and J by 4 bases, with 16 bases left in between. The CDR3 is CASSLGTPGADTQYF. The DNA of the CDR3 is TGTGCCAGCAGCCTCGGGACTCCTGGGGCAGATACGCAGTATTTT.

This sequence joins TRBV2 and TRBJ1-2; D unresolved. The CDR3 sequence is 13 residues long. Germline assignment: CDR1 SNHLY and CDR2 FYNNEI. Trimming removed 3 bases from V and 3 bases from J, with 8 bases in between. The CDR3 sequence: CASSDGSDYGYTF. The CDR3 DNA follows: TGTGCCAGCAGTGACGGAAGCGACTATGGCTACACCTTC.

Points on this clonotype: At one end, the junction sequence differs from germline, possibly due to a read error. This rearrangement joins TRBV4-1 to TRBJ2-5, with D maybe TRBD2 (5 bases). This CDR3 contains 12 residues. The germline gives CDR1 MGHRA, CDR2 YSYEKL. CDR3 nucleotides: TGCGCCAGCAGCCAAGAACTAGGCCTGCTCCATTTC. This codes for CASSQELGLLHF.

The rearrangement links TRBV7-6 to TRBJ2-2, with a weak D call TRBD2 (5 bases). The CDR3 has 15 amino acids. The V gene lost 2 bases and the J gene lost 2 bases, with 9 bases spanning the gap. Germline values: CDR1 SGHVS, CDR2 FNYEAQ. The CDR3 is CASSLPGYNTGELFF. CDR3 DNA sequence: TGTGCCAGCAGCTTACCGGGATATAACACCGGGGAGCTGTTTTTT.

This clonotype turned up a few times. The rearrangement uses TRBV11-2 and TRBJ1-1; D is undetermined. The germline V gene has CDR1 SGHAT and CDR2 FQNNGV. Trimming left V 3 bases short and J 8 bases short, with 10 bases between. CDR3 length: 12 residues. This chain's CDR3 is CASSFSGTEAFF. CDR3 sequence (DNA): TGTGCCAGCAGCTTCTCCGGAACAGAAGCTTTCTTT.

This rearrangement joins TRBV28 to TRBJ2-7; perhaps TRBD1 as D (6 bases). Germline CDR1 and CDR2: MDHEN and SYDVKM. V lost 5 bases and J lost 2, with 19 bases in between. The CDR3 totals 16 residues. In DNA form, the CDR3 reads TGTGCCAGCAGTCGTATTAGGACAGAGAAAACCTACGAGCAGTACTTC. Amino acid sequence: CASSRIRTEKTYEQYF.

The rearrangement uses TRBV6-4 and TRBJ2-7; D possibly corresponds to TRBD1 (5 bases). With 5 bases removed from V and 3 bases from J, the gap between germline ends came to 8 bases. CDR1 is MRHNA and CDR2 is SNTAGT in the germline V gene. The length of the CDR3 is 12 residues. In DNA, the CDR3 is TGTGCCAGCAGTTCAGGGATCTACGAGCAGTACTTC. This gives the protein CASSSGIYEQYF.

Only a few counts were recorded for this clonotype. DNA for the CDR3: TGCAGTTCAAGGGGGAATGAGCAGTTCTTC. It specifies CSSRGNEQFF. V is TRBV20-1 and J is TRBJ2-1; tentative D call: TRBD1 (6 bases). V lost 8 bases to trimming and J lost 7 bases, with 9 bases between them. The CDR3 is made up of 10 amino acids. CDR1 is DFQATT and CDR2 is SNEGSKA in the germline V gene (reference sequence).

V and J are TRBV5-6 and TRBJ1-1; weak D call: TRBD1 (6 bases). Germline loops: CDR1 SGHDT, CDR2 YYEEEE. Trimming cost V 4 bases and J 2 bases, with 15 bases left between them. This CDR3 region has 15 residues. DNA for the CDR3: TGTGCCAGCAGCAACCAAAGGACAGTAAACACTGAAGCTTTCTTT. Its translation: CASSNQRTVNTEAFF.

V and J are TRBV30 and TRBJ1-1; unclear D gene. The CDR3 sequence is 14 residues long. The ends were cut back, 0 bases at V and 5 bases at J, with 13 bases in the middle. Looked up from germline, CDR1 is GTSNPN and CDR2 is SVGIG (reference sequence). The CDR3 DNA sequence: TGTGCCTGGAGTGTATATGGGTTAAGGACTGAAGCTTTCTTT. This sequence encodes CAWSVYGLRTEAFF.

Points on this clonotype: In this CDR3 the conserved last residue, phenylalanine or tryptophan, is missing, so a read error is likely. J is TRBJ2-1 and V is TRBV5-4, with 8 bases matching TRBD2. Unmatched junction bases numbered 3, after V lost 0 bases and J lost 10 bases. Looked up from germline, CDR1 is SGHNT and CDR2 is YYREEE (reference sequence). The CDR3 is 13 residues long. The CDR3 is CASSLAGGKEQFC. CDR3 bases: TGTGCCAGCAGCTTGGCGGGGGGGAAGGAGCAGTTCTGC.

V gene TRBV28 combines with J gene TRBJ1-1; 8 nucleotides align to TRBD1. The J segment lost 6 bases and the V segment lost 10 bases, leaving 7 bases of the junction unmatched. The length of the CDR3 is 12 residues. Germline CDR1 reads MDHEN; CDR2 reads SYDVKM. CDR3 in amino acids: CATDRGTAEAFF. Written as DNA, the CDR3 is TGTGCCACCGACAGGGGAACCGCTGAAGCTTTCTTT. Filled out from reference TRBV28 and TRBJ1-1, the complete variable domain reads DVKVTQSSRYLVKRTGEKVFLECVQDMDHENMFWYRQDPGLGLRLIYFSYDVKMKEKGDIPEGYSVSREKKERFSLILESASTNQTSMYLCATDRGTAEAFFGQGTRLTVV.

The V gene is TRBV24-1, the J gene TRBJ2-6; 11 bases agree with TRBD2. This CDR3 region has 18 residues. Germline V gene data show CDR1 as KGHDR and CDR2 as SFDVKD. The junction had 5 bases not matched to a gene; V was cut back by 4 bases and J by 1 base. This chain's CDR3 is CATSDKLAGASGANVLTF. CDR3 nucleotides: TGTGCCACCAGTGACAAACTAGCGGGAGCTTCTGGGGCCAACGTCCTGACTTTC.

This chain connects TRBV5-6 to TRBJ2-2; 8 nucleotides match TRBD2. Germline V lookup: CDR1 SGHDT, CDR2 YYEEEE. Germline trimming cut 0 bases from V and 3 bases from J; bases unmatched to any gene: 7. The CDR3 length is 17 residues. CDR3 in amino acids: CASSLDSGLGYTGELFF. In DNA form, the CDR3 reads TGTGCCAGCAGCTTGGACTCGGGACTAGGGTACACCGGGGAGCTGTTTTTT.

This chain uses TRBV7-2 with TRBJ2-2, with TRBD1 identical over 7 bases. The V gene end was trimmed by 4 bases and the J gene end by 2 bases; junction bases not matched to a gene: 10. This CDR3 contains 17 residues. Germline V gene lookup returns CDR1 SGHTA and CDR2 FQGNSA. CDR3 amino acids: CASSYRTGSVNTGELFF. The CDR3 DNA is TGTGCCAGCAGCTACCGGACAGGCTCCGTAAACACCGGGGAGCTGTTTTTT.

The rearrangement uses TRBV6-1 and TRBJ1-3; 8 bases are shared with TRBD1. Germline V lookup: CDR1 MNHNS, CDR2 SASEGT. V dropped 5 bases and J dropped 3; count of bases not matched to a gene: 12. This CDR3 comprises 17 residues. Here the CDR3 reads CASSYDGQGRGGNTIYF. The CDR3 DNA is TGTGCCAGCAGTTACGACGGACAGGGACGCGGTGGAAACACCATATATTTT.

Details on this clonotype: The junction departs from germline at one end; a sequencing error may be responsible. The chain is built from TRBV29-1 and TRBJ2-7; 8 bases agree with TRBD1. Germline V CDR1 and CDR2: SQVTM, ANQGSEA. The CDR3 covers 14 residues. The CDR3 reads CSVTLGQGSYVQYF. The CDR3 coding sequence is TGCAGCGTTACTCTCGGACAGGGATCCTACGTGCAGTACTTC.

V is TRBV30 and J is TRBJ1-1, with 7 nucleotides matching TRBD1. V lost 0 bases, J lost 0 bases, and 10 bases stayed unmatched. Looked up from germline, CDR1 is GTSNPN and CDR2 is SVGIG (reference sequence). This CDR3 contains 17 residues. The CDR3 DNA follows: TGTGCCTGGAGTGTACCCAGGGGGGGCGGGATGAACACTGAAGCTTTCTTT. Its translation is CAWSVPRGGGMNTEAFF.

The chain links TRBV4-3 to TRBJ2-1; 7 bases are shared with TRBD1. This CDR3 comprises 17 residues. CDR1 LGHNA and CDR2 YSLEER come from the germline V gene. J lost 4 bases, V lost 1 base, and 10 bases had no gene match. The CDR3 DNA follows: TGCGCCAGCAGCCAAGGCAGAACCGGGACAGCGTACAATGAGCAGTTCTTC. Its protein is CASSQGRTGTAYNEQFF.